A single sample is the source of the 32 T cell receptor beta chains below, sequenced in a study of human T cells and chemical hapten exposure. Using its own MiXCR run on the RACE reads, TCRdb lists one record per CDR3 protein. This table holds 180,000 or so distinct CDR3 sequences, 20% to 25% found once. Time point described: patch test 1, 2 weeks after DPC sensitization. The sample's treatment: therapeutic diphenylcyclopropenone sensitization with weekly scalp DPC. Specimen: whole blood, collected in connection with sensitization to the hapten diphenylcyclopropenone (DPC). Receptors were obtained from a woman in her forties or fifties with alopecia areata. Some clones in this sample may be carry-over from other donors' samples.

The CDR3 DNA follows: TGCAGTGCTAGAGATTTTGCTAGCGGTAGCACAGATACGCAGTATTTT. This sequence encodes CSARDFASGSTDTQYF. This chain joins TRBV20-1 and TRBJ2-3; TRBD2 matches at 7 bases. The CDR3 is made up of 16 amino acids. V was pared by 0 bases and J by 0 bases, with 6 bases of the junction left unmatched. CDR1 is DFQATT, CDR2 SNEGSKA, per germline (reference sequence).

The V and J genes are TRBV29-1 and TRBJ1-2; perhaps TRBD1 as D (6 bases). Between the trimmed V and J ends, which lost 4 bases and 2 bases, there was a span of 8 bases. The germline CDR1 and CDR2 sequences are SQVTM and ANQGSEA. The CDR3 is 12 amino acids. As DNA, the CDR3 is TGCAGCGTTGTTGGACAGAACTATGGCTACACCTTC. Translation: CSVVGQNYGYTF.

The V gene is TRBV6-5, the J gene TRBJ2-7, with D tentatively TRBD1 (5 bases). From germline, CDR1 is MNHEY and CDR2 SVGAGI. The CDR3 extends over 15 amino acids. The V end lost 6 bases, the J end lost 4 bases, and 19 bases lay between the germline ends. Here the CDR3 reads CASRRWQGDEYEQYF. The CDR3 region has the DNA TGTGCCAGCAGGAGGTGGCAGGGCGACGAATACGAGCAGTACTTC.

The rearrangement joins TRBV29-1 to TRBJ2-3, with 7 bases lining up with TRBD2. After removal of 7 bases from V and 4 bases from J, the junction contained 8 bases not matched to a gene. CDR3 length equals 13 residues. Germline V gives CDR1 SQVTM, CDR2 ANQGSEA. The DNA for the CDR3 is TGCAGCGCAGAAATCAGCGGGGCAGATACGCAGTATTTT. Translating gives CSAEISGADTQYF.

The chain carries TRBV7-2 and TRBJ2-5, with 10 bases lining up with TRBD2. Trimming removed 2 bases from V and 5 bases from J; junction bases left unmatched: 8. CDR3 size: 16 residues. Germline CDR1 is SGHTA and CDR2 is FQGNSA. DNA of the CDR3: TGTGCCAGCAGCTTAAGGAGACTAGCGGGTTTGGAGACCCAGTACTTC. Its protein is CASSLRRLAGLETQYF.

This clonotype was seen only a few times. This sequence joins TRBV5-1 and TRBJ2-7; 7 nucleotides line up with TRBD2. The CDR3 sequence is 15 residues long. Trimming at V came to 1 base and at J to 0 bases, leaving 4 bases not matched to a gene. From germline, CDR1 is SGHRS and CDR2 YFSETQ. CDR3 nucleotide sequence: TGCGCCAGCAGCTTGAATAGCGGGTCCTCCTACGAGCAGTACTTC. Encoded protein: CASSLNSGSSYEQYF.

The V gene is TRBV2, the J gene TRBJ2-7, with TRBD2 as a possible D gene (6 bases). The germline V gene has CDR1 SNHLY and CDR2 FYNNEI. Trimming shortened V by 6 bases and J by 3 bases, and 18 bases separated the two germline ends. The CDR3 length is 15 residues. The CDR3 DNA is TGTGCCAGCAGAGCCGACGGGAGTCCCGGCTACGAGCAGTACTTC. Its protein product is CASRADGSPGYEQYF.

This clonotype has more than one count but fewer than ten. The chain uses TRBV28 and TRBJ2-7; 7 nucleotides align to TRBD2. Germline lookup yields CDR1 MDHEN and CDR2 SYDVKM. The CDR3 totals 13 residues. Germline trimming cut 6 bases from V and 4 bases from J; bases unmatched to any gene: 6. The CDR3 is CASRIDSGYEQYF. In nucleotides, the CDR3 is TGTGCCAGCAGAATCGATAGCGGGTACGAGCAGTACTTC.

This clonotype appeared a few times. The V and J genes are TRBV29-1 and TRBJ2-1, with TRBD2 matching 14 bases. This CDR3 comprises 14 residues. Germline V gene lookup returns CDR1 SQVTM and CDR2 ANQGSEA. With V trimmed by 3 bases and J by 12 bases, 7 bases remained unmatched. The CDR3 reads CSVEGTSGRMGQFF. CDR3 nucleotide sequence: TGCAGCGTTGAGGGGACTAGCGGGAGAATGGGGCAGTTCTTC.

The chain couples TRBV6-5 to TRBJ2-5; D perhaps matches TRBD2 (7 bases). This CDR3 spans 16 amino acids. The V gene's germline CDR1 is MNHEY and CDR2 SVGAGI. Trimming took off 5 bases at V and 1 base at J, with 17 bases between the two ends. CDR3 DNA: TGTGCCAGCAGTCCCGACTTGGCGGGGGCCCAAGAGACCCAGTACTTC. This sequence encodes CASSPDLAGAQETQYF.

The rearrangement uses TRBV11-2 and TRBJ2-5; 12 bases fit TRBD2. Germline CDR1 reads SGHAT; CDR2 reads FQNNGV. V trimming: 4 bases; J trimming: 4 bases; junction bases outside the gene matches: 4. The CDR3 runs to 15 residues. For the CDR3, the DNA is TGTGCCAGCAGCTACGGACTAGCGGGACGAGAGACCCAGTACTTC. Translated: CASSYGLAGRETQYF.

This clonotype was picked up a small number of times. The rearrangement uses TRBV4-2 and TRBJ2-1; tentative D call: TRBD1 (6 bases). The CDR3 is 16 amino acids. Germline lookup yields CDR1 LGHNA and CDR2 YNFKEQ. Trimming took off 3 bases at V and 3 bases at J, with 15 bases between the two ends. The CDR3 region has the DNA TGTGCCAGCAGCCATTCCGGGACATACCTCTACAATGAGCAGTTCTTC. Translating gives CASSHSGTYLYNEQFF.

This clonotype was seen more than once but under ten times. The chain couples TRBV18 to TRBJ1-1; the match to TRBD1 covers 8 bases. The V gene's germline CDR1 is KGHSH and CDR2 LQKENI. V lost 2 bases to trimming and J lost 0 bases; unmatched junction nucleotides: 5. The CDR3 sequence is 16 residues long. This chain's CDR3 is CASSPFPDRVNTEAFF. CDR3 in DNA: TGTGCCAGCTCACCATTCCCGGACAGGGTGAACACTGAAGCTTTCTTT.

The genes are TRBV7-9 and TRBJ2-5, with TRBD1 as a possible D gene (6 bases). Trimming stripped 5 bases from V and 5 bases from J, with 12 bases between. CDR3 length equals 13 residues. In germline, CDR1 is SEHNR, CDR2 FQNEAQ (reference sequence). The DNA for the CDR3 is TGTGCCAGCAGCCCAGGGGCGCGGGAGACCCAGTACTTC. It is translated as CASSPGARETQYF.

The rearrangement joins TRBV20-1 to TRBJ1-5; tentatively, D is TRBD1 (5 bases). Trimming pared 1 base from V and 4 bases from J, leaving 14 bases between. The CDR3 contains 15 residues. The V gene's germline CDR1 is DFQATT and CDR2 SNEGSKA (reference sequence). CDR3 loop: CSARGMQGQNQPQHF. CDR3 DNA sequence: TGCAGTGCTAGAGGGATGCAGGGTCAGAATCAGCCCCAGCATTTT.

This clonotype came up a few times. The chain carries TRBV5-1 and TRBJ2-2; D is ambiguous. Trimming took 2 bases from V and 6 from J, leaving 17 bases between them. This CDR3 contains 16 residues. Looked up from germline, CDR1 is SGHRS and CDR2 is YFSETQ. The DNA for the CDR3 is TGCGCCAGCAGCTTTTTCGCGGAAAGGTACTCCGGGGAGCTGTTTTTT. Translated, it gives CASSFFAERYSGELFF.

There are a few counts of this clonotype. The V and J genes are TRBV27 and TRBJ2-1; D possibly corresponds to TRBD1 (6 bases). The length of the CDR3 is 16 residues. V was clipped by 5 bases and J by 1 base, with 15 bases between them. From germline, CDR1 is MNHEY and CDR2 SMNVEV (reference sequence). The CDR3 loop is CASSPWGQRSYNEQFF. The CDR3 region has the DNA TGTGCCAGCAGTCCGTGGGGGCAGCGGTCCTACAATGAGCAGTTCTTC.

In its sample, this clonotype was seen a few times. The chain has TRBV6-2 or TRBV6-3 and TRBJ2-5; D uncertain. CDR1 and CDR2 (germline): MNHEY, SVGEGT. V shed 2 bases and J shed 1 base, with 8 bases lying between them. This CDR3 comprises 14 residues. The CDR3 nucleotides read TGTGCCAGCAGTTACAGTCGGACCCAAGAGACCCAGTACTTC. This gives the protein CASSYSRTQETQYF.

This clonotype was observed a handful of times. The chain recombines TRBV5-1 with TRBJ2-3; the D gene is possibly TRBD1 (5 bases). CDR1 SGHRS and CDR2 YFSETQ come from the germline V gene. With 3 bases removed from V and 2 bases from J, the gap between germline ends came to 13 bases. The length of the CDR3 is 15 residues. CDR3 DNA sequence: TGCGCCAGCAGCTCGGCTGGGGCTAACACAGATACGCAGTATTTT. The encoded protein is CASSSAGANTDTQYF.

This clonotype was observed a handful of times. The CDR3 DNA reads TGCGCCAGCAGTGAGTTACTGAACACCGGGGAGCTGTTTTTT. Protein product: CASSELLNTGELFF. This chain joins TRBV10-1 and TRBJ2-2; D is undetermined. V gave up 1 base and J gave up 1 base, with 4 bases separating them. Germline V gene sequence: CDR1 WNHNN, CDR2 SYGVQD (reference sequence). The CDR3 is 14 residues long.

The chain links TRBV15 to TRBJ2-1; 7 bases match TRBD2. This CDR3 spans 16 amino acids. Germline CDR1 is LNHNV and CDR2 is YYDKDF (reference sequence). V trimming: 0 bases; J trimming: 7 bases; junction bases outside the gene matches: 9. CDR3 protein: CATSRDSGGRPNEQFF. CDR3 in DNA: TGTGCCACCAGCAGAGATTCCGGCGGGAGACCGAATGAGCAGTTCTTC.

Details on this clonotype: One end of the junction is discordant with germline, which a read error may explain. V gene TRBV20-1 combines with J gene TRBJ1-6, with unresolved D. The CDR3 spans 14 residues. CDR1 and CDR2 from the germline V gene are DFQATT and SNEGSKA (reference sequence). CDR3 amino acids: CSAREDTGSSPPHF. The CDR3 DNA follows: TGCAGTGCTAGAGAAGACACCGGGTCTTCACCCCCCCACTTT.

V and J are TRBV5-6 and TRBJ2-7; D might be TRBD1 or TRBD2, each matching 5 bases. Between the trimmed V and J ends, which lost 3 bases and 4 bases, there was a span of 20 bases. Looked up from germline, CDR1 is SGHDT and CDR2 is YYEEEE. This CDR3 region has 16 residues. The CDR3 region is CASSWDPGQSFYEQYF. DNA for the CDR3: TGTGCCAGCAGCTGGGACCCGGGTCAGTCTTTTTACGAGCAGTACTTC.

This clonotype was observed a handful of times. The chain carries TRBV29-1 and TRBJ2-5; D gene uncertain. This CDR3 is 11 amino acids long. The germline V gene encodes CDR1 SQVTM and CDR2 ANQGSEA. Trimming removed 2 bases from V and 5 bases from J, with 6 bases in between. The CDR3 region is CSVEPGETQYF. The DNA of the CDR3 is TGCAGCGTTGAACCCGGGGAGACCCAGTACTTC. Full variable domain (outside the CDR3, taken from reference TRBV29-1 and TRBJ2-5): SAVISQKPSRDICQRGTSLTIQCQVDSQVTMMFWYRQQPGQSLTLIATANQGSEATYESGFVIDKFPISRPNLTFSTLTVSNMSPEDSSIYLCSVEPGETQYFGPGTRLLVL.

This chain connects TRBV12-2 to TRBJ1-2; TRBD1, as called in the table, went unchecked against the DNA. TRBV12-2 is marked as a pseudogene. The CDR3 totals 15 residues. For the CDR3, the DNA is TGTGCAAGTCGCGCCTACAGGGGGCGCGGATATGGCTACACCTTC. It specifies CASRAYRGRGYGYTF.

There are a few counts of this clonotype. V gene TRBV19 combines with J gene TRBJ2-1; 10 nucleotides agree with TRBD2. The CDR3 totals 18 residues. V shed 6 bases, J shed 6 bases, and the junction held 17 bases outside the gene matches. CDR1 is LNHDA and CDR2 is SQIVND in the germline V gene (reference sequence). For the CDR3, the DNA is TGTGCCAGTAGCCTTCGAGCGGGAGGGCCCTTAAAGACCAATGAGCAGTTCTTC. Residues: CASSLRAGGPLKTNEQFF.

This clonotype was seen a few times. The chain links TRBV4-1 to TRBJ2-4; either TRBD1 or TRBD2 may supply D (5 bases each). The CDR3 runs 19 residues. Trimming took off 4 bases at V and 1 base at J, with 23 bases between the two ends. The germline V gene encodes CDR1 MGHRA and CDR2 YSYEKL. The CDR3 DNA reads as TGCGCCAGCAGCCCCAGGGCGGTTGGGTCGGGCGGGGCCAAAAACATTCAGTACTTC. Translating it yields CASSPRAVGSGGAKNIQYF.

The V call is TRBV6-2 or TRBV6-3, the J call TRBJ2-7, with D uncertain. The germline V gene encodes CDR1 MNHEY and CDR2 SVGEGT. Trimming removed 5 bases from V and 2 bases from J, with 10 bases in between. CDR3 size: 13 residues. As DNA, the CDR3 is TGTGCCAGCAGTCTCGACGATCCCTACGAGCAGTACTTC. Translated, it gives CASSLDDPYEQYF.

The chain combines TRBV2 with TRBJ1-1; 7 nucleotides align to TRBD1. This CDR3 is built from 13 residues. V shed 5 bases, J shed 3 bases, and the junction held 3 bases outside the gene matches. Germline V gives CDR1 SNHLY, CDR2 FYNNEI. The CDR3 DNA reads TGTGCCAGCAGTATAGACAGGGACACTGAAGCTTTCTTT. As protein: CASSIDRDTEAFF.

This clonotype has more than one count but fewer than ten. The chain is built from TRBV5-1 and TRBJ2-5; no definite D call. This CDR3 region has 14 residues. Germline V gene sequence: CDR1 SGHRS, CDR2 YFSETQ. Trimming shortened V by 2 bases and J by 6 bases, and 14 bases separated the two germline ends. The CDR3 here is CASSLWLGLKTQYF. In nucleotides, the CDR3 is TGCGCCAGCAGCTTATGGTTAGGGTTAAAGACCCAGTACTTC. Based on the CDR3 plus reference TRBV5-1 and TRBJ2-5, the full variable domain is KAGVTQTPRYLIKTRGQQVTLSCSPISGHRSVSWYQQTPGQGLQFLFEYFSETQRNKGNFPGRFSGRQFSNSRSEMNVSTLELGDSALYLCASSLWLGLKTQYFGPGTRLLVL.

The chain has TRBV20-1 and TRBJ1-5; 7 bases line up with TRBD1. After removal of 6 bases from V and 6 bases from J, the junction contained 5 bases not matched to a gene. From germline, CDR1 is DFQATT and CDR2 SNEGSKA (reference sequence). CDR3 length: 12 residues. The CDR3 loop is CSATQGSQPQHF. CDR3 DNA: TGCAGTGCGACACAGGGGAGTCAGCCCCAGCATTTT.

This clonotype was seen once. The V gene is TRBV25-1, the J gene TRBJ1-2; no clear D gene. The CDR3 is 15 amino acids. In germline, CDR1 is MGHDK, CDR2 SYGVNS. V gave up 8 bases and J gave up 7 bases, with 23 bases separating them. Here the CDR3 reads CASATSTGRSGGYTF. CDR3 DNA: TGTGCCAGCGCCACTTCTACCGGGAGGTCCGGTGGCTACACCTTC.